This record looks at one T cell receptor beta chain sequence and its context. Its antigen is not identified. The V segment lost 3 bases and the J segment 10 bases; nucleotides outside the gene matches: 9. The CDR3 has 16 amino acids. Germline lookup yields CDR1 SGHRS and CDR2 YFSETQ. These data belong to a study of post-analysis software for immune sequencing data. Study-wide results and limits: Included in a set of several TRBV segments more frequent in patients than controls were TRBV5-6, TRBV5-1 and TRBV20-1.

Included in the TCR beta cDNA libraries were unique molecular identifiers. A single record per CDR3 protein comes from TCRdb applying MiXCR to the PCR reads. This sample has hundreds of thousands of distinct CDR3 sequences, with more than 50% found just once. The sequencing input was blood. The source of this sequence is a girl between 2 and 10 years old with multiple sclerosis. The V call is TRBV5-1, the J call TRBJ2-1; 14 positions match TRBD2. The CDR3 DNA is TGCGCCAGCAGCTCGCTGGGACTAGCGGGGGTCGAGGAGCAGTTCTTC. Its translation is CASSSLGLAGVEEQFF.